What follows are 17 T cell receptor beta chains derived from one specimen sequenced in a study of blood T cell repertoires in COVID-19. Assay used: immunoSEQ multiplex PCR; TCRdb lists only in-frame clones, some missing. This table holds over 200,000 clones, 75% to 85% found once. The sample taken for sequencing was peripheral blood. These receptors were taken from a woman between 25 and 40 years old with COVID-19, enrolled during active disease.

The chain has TRBV21-1 and TRBJ1-1; no DNA check was done on the table's D call, TRBD1. TRBV21-1 corresponds to a pseudogene. CDR3 length equals 17 residues. The CDR3 is CASTPDEVDRLISEAFF. The CDR3 DNA follows: TGTGCCAGCACCCCAGACGAAGTGGACAGGCTTATTTCTGAAGCTTTCTTT.

This chain links TRBV5-1 with TRBJ2-7; 8 nucleotides match TRBD2. The CDR3 is made up of 16 amino acids. Germline V gene data show CDR1 as SGHRS and CDR2 as YFSETQ. After removal of 0 bases from V and 3 bases from J, the junction contained 8 bases not matched to a gene. The CDR3 DNA reads as TGCGCCAGCAGCTTGGCGACTAGCGCTAGAGTCTACGAGCAGTACTTC. It yields the protein CASSLATSARVYEQYF.

The rearrangement joins TRBV18 to TRBJ2-7, with 7 bases that match TRBD2. J was trimmed by 5 bases and V by 3 bases; bases with no gene match: 4. The CDR3 has 13 residues. In germline, CDR1 is KGHSH, CDR2 LQKENI. The CDR3 bases are TGTGCCAGCTCACCTCAACTAGCGAACGAGCAGTACTTC. It is translated as CASSPQLANEQYF.

CDR3 DNA sequence: TGTGCCAGCAGCTTAGATCAGGGGGTAGGGCACAATGAGCAGTTCTTC. It specifies CASSLDQGVGHNEQFF. The J gene is TRBJ2-1, the V gene TRBV11-3; 7 nucleotides match TRBD1. V lost 0 bases and J lost 5; bases outside the gene matches: 7. This CDR3 spans 16 amino acids. CDR1 is SGHNT, CDR2 YENEEA, per germline.

V usage is TRBV4-1 and J usage is TRBJ1-3, with unresolved D. Germline V gene lookup returns CDR1 MGHRA and CDR2 YSYEKL. This CDR3 has 15 residues. Between the trimmed V and J ends, which lost 0 bases and 0 bases, there was a span of 6 bases. The CDR3 DNA sequence: TGCGCCAGCAGCCAAGATGACATCTCTGGAAACACCATATATTTT. Translated: CASSQDDISGNTIYF.

The chain carries TRBV19 and TRBJ1-5; weak D call: TRBD1 (6 bases). This CDR3 has 17 amino acids. The germline CDR1 and CDR2 sequences are LNHDA and SQIVND (reference sequence). V shed 5 bases and J shed 7 bases, with 24 bases lying between them. The CDR3 spells CASSPTQPTGMVQPQHF. CDR3 coding DNA: TGTGCCAGTAGTCCTACTCAGCCCACAGGGATGGTGCAGCCCCAGCATTTT.

CDR3 residues: CASSRAENYEQYF. For the CDR3, the DNA is TGTGCCAGCAGCCGCGCGGAGAACTACGAGCAGTACTTC. The chain combines TRBV7-8 with TRBJ2-7, with D unresolved. This CDR3 comprises 13 residues. CDR1 and CDR2 from the germline V gene are SGHVS and FQNEAQ. Trimming removed 5 bases from V and 3 bases from J, with 11 bases in between.

This sequence joins TRBV19 and TRBJ2-1, with 9 bases matching TRBD2. CDR3 length equals 14 residues. The V gene end was trimmed by 8 bases and the J gene end by 7 bases; junction bases not matched to a gene: 9. CDR1 and CDR2 (germline): LNHDA, SQIVND (reference sequence). DNA of the CDR3: TGTGCCAGTGCCTCAGCGGGAGGAGTAAATGAGCAGTTCTTC. It specifies CASASAGGVNEQFF.

This clone has more than one count but fewer than ten. The V gene is TRBV9, the J gene TRBJ2-7; D possibly corresponds to TRBD1 (6 bases). Trimming took 3 bases from V and 3 from J, leaving 13 bases between them. The CDR3 has 14 amino acids. CDR1 and CDR2 (germline): SGDLS, YYNGEE. This chain's CDR3 is CASSEGGDGYEQYF. In nucleotides, the CDR3 is TGTGCCAGCAGCGAAGGGGGAGACGGCTACGAGCAGTACTTC.

The rearrangement links TRBV6-5 to TRBJ2-2; D uncertain. The CDR3 runs to 13 residues. The V end lost 4 bases, the J end lost 6 bases, and 9 bases lay between the germline ends. Germline CDR1 is MNHEY and CDR2 is SVGAGI. In nucleotides, the CDR3 is TGTGCCAGCAGTTTCGAGAGGCCCGGGGAGCTGTTTTTT. Its translation is CASSFERPGELFF.

DNA of the CDR3: TGTGCTAGTGGGCCGACGTCGGGGTTGTATGGCTACACCTTC. Its protein is CASGPTSGLYGYTF. The gene calls are TRBV12-5 and TRBJ1-2, with D unresolved. The CDR3 length is 14 residues. CDR1 is LGHNT, CDR2 FRNRAP, per germline. The V end lost 6 bases, the J end lost 5 bases, and 16 bases lay between the germline ends.

In nucleotides, the CDR3 is TGTGCCAGCACTTCCAGGACAGGGGAGGGATATGGCTACACCTTC. Amino acids: CASTSRTGEGYGYTF. The chain joins TRBV27 to TRBJ1-2; TRBD1 aligns across 9 bases. This CDR3 contains 15 residues. Trimming at V came to 7 bases and at J to 5 bases, leaving 11 bases not matched to a gene. CDR1 is MNHEY, CDR2 SMNVEV, per germline (reference sequence).

This sequence joins TRBV6-5 and TRBJ2-1; D remains ambiguous. The CDR3 extends over 14 amino acids. Trimming took off 6 bases at V and 0 bases at J, with 9 bases between the two ends. CDR1 and CDR2 from the germline V gene are MNHEY and SVGAGI. CDR3 amino acids: CASRTFSSYNEQFF. The CDR3 DNA reads TGTGCCAGCAGGACTTTCAGCTCCTACAATGAGCAGTTCTTC.

In its sample, this clone was seen many times. One end of the junction is discordant with germline, which a read error may explain. The chain has TRBV15 and TRBJ2-7; TRBD1 aligns across 7 bases. From germline, CDR1 is LNHNV and CDR2 YYDKDF (reference sequence). The CDR3 runs to 15 residues. The CDR3 sequence: CATSGERQGVDEQYF. The DNA for the CDR3 is TGTGCCACCAGCGGAGAAAGACAGGGAGTCGACGAGCAGTACTTC. Full variable domain (rest looked up from reference TRBV15 and TRBJ2-7): DAMVIQNPRYQVTQFGKPVTLSCSQTLNHNVMYWYQQKSSQAPKLLFHYYDKDFNNEADTPDNFQSRRPNTSFCFLDIRSPGLGDTAMYLCATSGERQGVDEQYFGPGTRLTVT.

This clone showed up many times. The chain couples TRBV7-9 to TRBJ1-1; D remains ambiguous. The V end lost 2 bases, the J end lost 4 bases, and 20 bases lay between the germline ends. Germline values: CDR1 SEHNR, CDR2 FQNEAQ (reference sequence). CDR3 length: 17 residues. The CDR3 region is CASSLYSWEKVVTEAFF. The CDR3 coding sequence is TGTGCCAGCAGCTTATATTCCTGGGAGAAGGTTGTCACTGAAGCTTTCTTT.

The chain links TRBV6-5 to TRBJ2-5, with 7 bases identical to TRBD1. Germline CDR1 MNHEY, CDR2 SVGAGI. This CDR3 is 15 amino acids long. Losses at the gene ends were 4 bases for V and 2 bases for J; bases not matched to a gene: 7. DNA for the CDR3: TGTGCCAGCAGTTTCAATCCGGGACAGCAAGAGACCCAGTACTTC. Translation: CASSFNPGQQETQYF.

The rearrangement uses TRBV2 and TRBJ2-7, with TRBD2 matching over 10 bases. Germline V lookup: CDR1 SNHLY, CDR2 FYNNEI. V shed 6 bases, J shed 5 bases, and the junction held 13 bases outside the gene matches. The CDR3 is 16 amino acids. CDR3 DNA: TGTGCCAGCAGGCTACTAGCGGGAACGGGAAAAAACGAGCAGTACTTC. Residues: CASRLLAGTGKNEQYF.